A selection of T cell receptor beta chains follows, all from one sample in a study of blood T cell repertoires in COVID-19. Using immunoSEQ multiplex PCR, the repertoire was profiled, and TCRdb retains in-frame clones only, with some absent. The sample consists of approximately 160,000 clones, less than 90% of them appearing once. Sequencing was performed on peripheral blood. The receptor source for this set is a woman in her seventies with acute or convalescent COVID-19. Both conserved end residues are part of each CDR3. Each record gives: CDR3 DNA, CDR3 protein, clone size, J gene, D gene, V gene. The D gene is left open where the match is weak. Only some rows state a clone size, as once, few, many or a class for expanded clones.

TGTGCCAGCAGTCTAACAGGGAGACAAGAGACCCAGTACTTC	CASSLTGRQETQYF	-	TRBJ2-5	-	TRBV28
TGTGCCAGCAGCTTAGGGCCGAACCAAGAGACCCAGTACTTC	CASSLGPNQETQYF	once	TRBJ2-5	-	TRBV7-2
TGTGCCAGCAGCTTAGAAGGGACAGGGAACACTGAAGCTTTCTTT	CASSLEGTGNTEAFF	-	TRBJ1-1	TRBD1	TRBV7-2
TGTGCCAGCAGTAGTACTAGCGGGAGTTGGAATGAGCAGTTCTTC	CASSSTSGSWNEQFF	-	TRBJ2-1	TRBD2	TRBV25-1
TGTGCCAGCAGCTCAGGTCTTGGAGGGCCGAATGTAGATACGCAGTATTTT	CASSSGLGGPNVDTQYF	-	TRBJ2-3	-	TRBV7-2
TGTGCCAGCAGGATCGGGAGATACACCGGGGAGCTGTTTTTT	CASRIGRYTGELFF	-	TRBJ2-2	-	TRBV6-5
TGTGCCAGCAGCCATCTGGGACAGGGGCTCAAAGCTTTCTTT	CASSHLGQGLKAFF	-	TRBJ1-1	TRBD1	TRBV3-1/TRBV3-2
TGTGCCAGCAGCGATCGACAGGGTGGGCAGCCCCAGCATTTT	CASSDRQGGQPQHF	-	TRBJ1-5	TRBD1	TRBV2
TGTGCCAGCAGCCCGGGGCCGGGACAGGGAGAAGAAAAACTGTTTTTT	CASSPGPGQGEEKLFF	-	TRBJ1-4	TRBD1	TRBV6-2/TRBV6-3
TGCGCCAGCAGCTTTCGCGGGGGCTCTACAGATACGCAGTATTTT	CASSFRGGSTDTQYF	once	TRBJ2-3	-	TRBV5-1
TGTGCCAGCAGACGGGACTTAACTAGCGAGCAGTACTTC	CASRRDLTSEQYF	-	TRBJ2-7	-	TRBV12-3/TRBV12-4
TGTGCCAGCAGCTTAGGGGGGGGTGAGCAGTACTTC	CASSLGGGEQYF	-	TRBJ2-7	TRBD2	TRBV7-2
TGCGCCAGCAGCCAAGTGGGCGTCAATGAGCAGTTCTTC	CASSQVGVNEQFF	-	TRBJ2-1	-	TRBV4-1
TGCGCCAGCAGCCCCTTCATGATAGCGAACTATGGCTACACCTTC	CASSPFMIANYGYTF	-	TRBJ1-2	-	TRBV5-1
TGTGCCAGCACCCAGGGCGATCGGCAGGCCCAGTTGCATTTT	CASTQGDRQAQLHF	few	TRBJ1-5	-	TRBV6-5
TGTGCCAGCAGCGTAGCTCAGCAGTCGGGTGGCTACACCTTC	CASSVAQQSGGYTF	-	TRBJ1-2	-	TRBV9
TGTGCCAGCAGCCTACTTGGACTAGCGGGAGGGGCGTCCACCGGGGAGCTGTTTTTT	CASSLLGLAGGASTGELFF	once	TRBJ2-2	TRBD2	TRBV28
TGTGCCAGCAGTTACTCGGGGGGCACCGGGGAGCTGTTTTTT	CASSYSGGTGELFF	-	TRBJ2-2	-	TRBV6-2/TRBV6-3
TGTGCCAGTAGGGGAGGGGTGGGATCCGGTGGCTACACCTTC	CASRGGVGSGGYTF	-	TRBJ1-2	-	TRBV19
TGTGCCAGCAGTACAGGGTACAATGAGCAGTTCTTC	CASSTGYNEQFF	-	TRBJ2-1	-	TRBV12-3/TRBV12-4
TGTGCCAGCAGCTCACAGGGTGGCACAGATACGCAGTATTTT	CASSSQGGTDTQYF	-	TRBJ2-3	-	TRBV5-4
TGTGCCAGCAGTTACTCGAGCGATTACCTCACAGATACGCAGTATTTT	CASSYSSDYLTDTQYF	-	TRBJ2-3	-	TRBV6-2/TRBV6-3
TGCGCCAGCAGCCAAAGACAGGGAAAATATAGCAATCAGCCCCAGCATTTT	CASSQRQGKYSNQPQHF	-	TRBJ1-5	TRBD1	TRBV23-1
TGTGCCAGCAGGGGTACAGGCTACACTGAAGCTTTCTTT	CASRGTGYTEAFF	once	TRBJ1-1	-	TRBV2
TGTGCCAGCAGCCCGGGACTGATCTATGGCTACACCTTC	CASSPGLIYGYTF	once	TRBJ1-2	-	TRBV7-2
TGTGCCAGCAGCACAGGGGCTAACTATGGCTACACCTTC	CASSTGANYGYTF	-	TRBJ1-2	TRBD1	TRBV12-3/TRBV12-4
TGCGCCAGCAGCCAAGATATGGTACAGGGGGACGGCTACACCTTC	CASSQDMVQGDGYTF	once	TRBJ1-2	TRBD1	TRBV4-3
TGTGCCAGCAGCTTAAGCGGGGGAGCCCCGGATACGCAGTATTTT	CASSLSGGAPDTQYF	once	TRBJ2-3	TRBD2	TRBV7-9
TGTGCCAGCAGTGAACGGGTTACCTTCTACAATGAGCAGTTCTTC	CASSERVTFYNEQFF	-	TRBJ2-1	-	TRBV6-1
TGTGCCAGTAGTGTGAGACTAGGGACTGAAGCTTTCTTT	CASSVRLGTEAFF	-	TRBJ1-1	-	TRBV19
TGTGCCAGCACTAAGAGCAGGACAGATGAAGCTTTCTTT	CASTKSRTDEAFF	-	TRBJ1-1	-	TRBV6-1
TGTGCCAGCAGTTACTCACGACAGAATAGCAATCAGCCCCAGCATTTT	CASSYSRQNSNQPQHF	-	TRBJ1-5	-	TRBV6-2/TRBV6-3
TGTGCCAGCAGTTACCCCGGGACAGCCATCGGACTGTTTTTT	CASSYPGTAIGLFF	-	TRBJ1-4	TRBD1	TRBV6-2/TRBV6-3
TGTGCCAGCAGCTTAGAGGTCCTATATCCGGGAGAAAAAGATGGTACGCAGTATTTT	CASSLEVLYPGEKDGTQYF	once	TRBJ2-3	-	TRBV13
TGTGCCTTGATCGTGGGACAAGGCCAGGTAGATGAAAAACTGTTTTTT	CALIVGQGQVDEKLFF	-	TRBJ1-4	-	TRBV30
TGTGCCATCAGTGAAAGAGGGACAGGGAATGGCTACACCTTC	CAISERGTGNGYTF	-	TRBJ1-2	TRBD1	TRBV10-3
TGTGCCAGCAGTACAGGGGGTGGGGGCAATCAGCCCCAGCATTTT	CASSTGGGGNQPQHF	-	TRBJ1-5	TRBD1	TRBV5-8
TGCGCCAGCAGCCAATCGGGCACAGCGGGTACTGAAGCTTTCTTT	CASSQSGTAGTEAFF	-	TRBJ1-1	-	TRBV4-1
TGTGCCAGCAGCTTAGGGCACGCCAACTACGAGCAGTACTTC	CASSLGHANYEQYF	-	TRBJ2-7	-	TRBV7-9
TGCGCCAGCAGCTGGGGCCCGGGGGGCATGAACACTGAAGCTTTCTTT	CASSWGPGGMNTEAFF	-	TRBJ1-1	-	TRBV5-1
TGTGCCAGCAGCTCCCGACAGGGCAATGAAGCTTTCTTT	CASSSRQGNEAFF	-	TRBJ1-1	TRBD1	TRBV5-4
TGCGCCAGCAGCCTCGGCGGGGAGGGAAACTATGGCTACACCTTC	CASSLGGEGNYGYTF	-	TRBJ1-2	-	TRBV5-1
TGTGCCAGCAGTGAAACGGGATTCAATCAGCCCCAGCATTTT	CASSETGFNQPQHF	-	TRBJ1-5	-	TRBV25-1
TGTGCCAGCAGCTTAGACCCCGTTACCTTACAAGGGGCGAATTCACCCCTCCACTTT	CASSLDPVTLQGANSPLHF	-	TRBJ1-6	-	TRBV7-2
TGTGCCAGCAGCTTAGACAGGGGGCCGTATGGCTACACCTTC	CASSLDRGPYGYTF	-	TRBJ1-2	TRBD1	TRBV7-2
TGTGCCAGCAGTTATAGTGAAGGGGTGCAGTTCTTC	CASSYSEGVQFF	-	TRBJ2-1	-	TRBV7-9
TGTGCCAGCAGCCAGACAGGGGGTCCAGCTTTCTTT	CASSQTGGPAFF	-	TRBJ1-1	TRBD1	TRBV3-1/TRBV3-2
TGTGCCAGGGGGATTAAGGGGTTTGCGCTGGGCCGAGAATCCAATGAGCAGTTCTTC	CARGIKGFALGRESNEQFF	-	TRBJ2-1	-	TRBV7-6
TGTGCCAGCAGCTTGGTCGCAGGGGGGACTGAAGCTTTCTTT	CASSLVAGGTEAFF	-	TRBJ1-1	TRBD1	TRBV5-6